This T cell receptor beta chain was captured by sequencing in a study of a mutant IDH1 vaccine in newly diagnosed glioma. Study-level background: Patients got their first vaccination 4-6 weeks after radiotherapy alone, or with temozolomide cycles. Males made up roughly 62% and females about 40% of treated patients, whose mean age was roughly 40 years. The therapy given earlier, which was standard therapy, consisted of radiotherapy, temozolomide, or both, and most of the patients received both.

The sample's time point: week 35, safety follow-up. Each dose delivered 300 ug of mutant IDH1 20-mer peptide subcutaneously with imiquimod. Donors had new IDH1-mutant astrocytomas of WHO grade 3 or 4 (ATRX-lost). Details on this clone: The target antigen is unknown.

Germline V gene lookup returns CDR1 SGHTS and CDR2 YDEGEE. The CDR3 is made up of 16 amino acids. Trimming cost V 5 bases and J 0 bases, with 17 bases left between them. TCRdb's table, derived via immunoSEQ multiplex PCR, lists solely in-frame clones and lacks some. The table has approximately 47,000 clones, 85% to 90% seen once. The TCR comes from a woman aged 40 to 50 with glioma. The rearrangement uses TRBV5-8 and TRBJ1-1; D unclear. Sequencing was performed on PBMCs, taken from a glioma patient whose treatment included an IDH1 peptide vaccine. CDR3 region: CASRPGPGGMNTEAFF. The CDR3 DNA is TGTGCCAGCAGACCGGGCCCTGGAGGAATGAACACTGAAGCTTTCTTT.